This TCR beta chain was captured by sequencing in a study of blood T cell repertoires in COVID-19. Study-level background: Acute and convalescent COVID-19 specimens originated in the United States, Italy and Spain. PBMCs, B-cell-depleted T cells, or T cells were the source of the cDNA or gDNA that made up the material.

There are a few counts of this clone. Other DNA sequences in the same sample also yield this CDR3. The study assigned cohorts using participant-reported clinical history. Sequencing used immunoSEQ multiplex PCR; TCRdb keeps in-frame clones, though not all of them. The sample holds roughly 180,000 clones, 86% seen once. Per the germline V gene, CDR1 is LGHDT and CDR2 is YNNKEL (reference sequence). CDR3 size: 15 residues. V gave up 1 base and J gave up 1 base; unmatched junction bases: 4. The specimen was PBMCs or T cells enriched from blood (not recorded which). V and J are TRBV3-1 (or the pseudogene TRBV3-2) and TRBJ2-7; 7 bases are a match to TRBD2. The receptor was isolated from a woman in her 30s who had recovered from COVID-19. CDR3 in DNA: TGTGCCAGCAGCCAAGGCCTAGCGGTATCCTACGAGCAGTACTTC. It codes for CASSQGLAVSYEQYF.